The subject of this entry is one T cell receptor (beta chain). Its cognate antigen is unknown. The data originate from a study of cytomegalovirus exposure and HLA in healthy donors. Study-level information: One earlier analysis, a look at some 180 million T cells, found roughly 110 million unique TCR beta sequences. A preliminary data release comprised 80 million to 95 million unique TCRs obtained from HLA-typed donors. Overall study findings and caveats: Most subjects' HLA-A and HLA-B alleles were reportedly predicted from TCR beta sequences.

Primers included in the PCR were 60 Vbeta and 13 Jbeta primers. TCRdb's copy holds only in-frame clones and misses some; the assay was immunoSEQ multiplex PCR. The table lists about 200,000 clones, 75% to 90% of them singletons. Germline CDR1 is SGHRS and CDR2 is YFSETQ. Trimming removed 4 bases from V and 2 bases from J; junction bases left unmatched: 13. The CDR3 is 17 amino acids. This chain uses TRBV5-1 with TRBJ2-5, with 8 nucleotides matching TRBD2. The sequence derives from a woman in her twenties or thirties in good health and CMV-seronegative. Sequencing was performed on PBMCs. The CDR3 here is CASSRRGGAILQETQYF. The DNA for the CDR3 is TGCGCCAGCAGCCGACGGGGGGGAGCTATTCTACAAGAGACCCAGTACTTC.